Shown below are 26 T cell receptor beta chains from a single sample sequenced in a study of cytomegalovirus exposure and HLA in healthy donors. Amplification used 60 Vbeta primers and 13 Jbeta primers. TCRdb's table, derived via immunoSEQ multiplex PCR, lists solely in-frame clones and lacks some. The table lists some 120,000 clones. Sequencing was carried out using PBMCs. Receptors were obtained from a man aged 25 to 40 in good health and CMV-seronegative.

J is TRBJ1-2 and V is TRBV5-1; possibly TRBD1 for D (6 bases). The germline V gene encodes CDR1 SGHRS and CDR2 YFSETQ. This CDR3 comprises 14 residues. V lost 3 bases and J 2 bases, leaving 11 bases between the germline ends. The CDR3 loop is CASSWSTGNYGYTF. Here the CDR3 DNA reads TGCGCCAGCAGCTGGAGTACAGGGAACTATGGCTACACCTTC.

The chain carries TRBV11-2 and TRBJ2-2, with D perhaps TRBD2 (7 bases). CDR1 and CDR2 from the germline V gene are SGHAT and FQNNGV. V was shortened by 6 bases and J by 7 bases, with 21 bases between the two germline ends. The CDR3 length is 16 residues. CDR3 DNA: TGTGCCAGCAGGGATCTGGGGCAGGGGAGGGTCGGGGAGCTGTTTTTT. Amino acids: CASRDLGQGRVGELFF.

V is TRBV19 and J is TRBJ1-1; 9 nucleotides match TRBD1. The CDR3 length is 14 residues. With 7 bases clipped from V and 0 bases from J, the junction kept 3 bases outside the gene matches. Germline V lookup: CDR1 LNHDA, CDR2 SQIVND (reference sequence). The CDR3 DNA reads TGTGCCAGTACGACAGGGGGAGTGAACACTGAAGCTTTCTTT. It is translated as CASTTGGVNTEAFF.

V is TRBV5-1 and J is TRBJ2-2, with a possible D match to TRBD1 (5 bases). The V gene lost 4 bases and the J gene lost 0 bases, with 13 bases spanning the gap. Germline V gene lookup returns CDR1 SGHRS and CDR2 YFSETQ. The CDR3 has 16 residues. The CDR3 DNA is TGCGCCAGCAGCCTCTGGGGCATTACGAACACCGGGGAGCTGTTTTTT. This gives the protein CASSLWGITNTGELFF. Full variable domain (remainder filled in from reference TRBV5-1 and TRBJ2-2): KAGVTQTPRYLIKTRGQQVTLSCSPISGHRSVSWYQQTPGQGLQFLFEYFSETQRNKGNFPGRFSGRQFSNSRSEMNVSTLELGDSALYLCASSLWGITNTGELFFGEGSRLTVL.

V and J are TRBV7-9 and TRBJ2-1; D gene ambiguous. This CDR3 has 11 residues. Trimming pared 4 bases from V and 6 bases from J, leaving 4 bases between. The V gene's germline CDR1 is SEHNR and CDR2 FQNEAQ (reference sequence). The CDR3: CASSSLNEQFF. The CDR3 DNA reads TGTGCCAGCAGCTCCCTCAATGAGCAGTTCTTC.

This rearrangement joins TRBV27 to TRBJ1-2, with D unclear. The V gene lost 6 bases and the J gene lost 4 bases, with 15 bases spanning the gap. CDR1 and CDR2 from the germline V gene are MNHEY and SMNVEV (reference sequence). The CDR3 totals 14 residues. The CDR3, as DNA: TGTGCCAGCAGCTACCAGGCCACAAGCTATGGCTACACCTTC. The encoded protein is CASSYQATSYGYTF.

This chain uses TRBV5-4 with TRBJ1-2; no clear D gene. This CDR3 contains 14 residues. V gave up 4 bases and J gave up 0 bases, with 10 bases separating them. Germline V gene lookup returns CDR1 SGHNT and CDR2 YYREEE (reference sequence). CDR3 sequence: CASSPPGSNYGYTF. CDR3 nucleotides: TGTGCCAGCAGCCCCCCCGGTTCTAACTATGGCTACACCTTC.

This chain links TRBV5-1 with TRBJ2-7, with D unclear. CDR1 is SGHRS, CDR2 YFSETQ, per germline. V was pared by 0 bases and J by 0 bases, with 13 bases between. The CDR3 runs to 16 residues. The CDR3 DNA sequence: TGCGCCAGCAGCTTGGGTGGAGATATCAGCTCCTACGAGCAGTACTTC. It specifies CASSLGGDISSYEQYF.

Of note for this clone: One junction end does not reproduce the germline sequence, and a read error may be involved. The genes are TRBV29-1 and TRBJ2-7, with 8 nucleotides matching TRBD1. Germline CDR1 is SQVTM and CDR2 is ANQGSEA. This CDR3 is 11 amino acids long. CDR3 DNA: TGCAGCGTTGAGACAGGGGCTCGCAGGTTCTTC. Residues: CSVETGARRFF.

The V gene is TRBV6-5, the J gene TRBJ2-2; D might be TRBD1 (6 bases). The V gene's germline CDR1 is MNHEY and CDR2 SVGAGI. The CDR3 loop spans 15 amino acids. The germline V and J ends were trimmed by 0 bases and 7 bases, with 12 bases remaining between them. The CDR3 loop reads CASSYSGTPIGELFF. CDR3 coding DNA: TGTGCCAGCAGTTACTCTGGGACACCCATCGGGGAGCTGTTTTTT.

This chain uses TRBV28 with TRBJ1-2; TRBD1 is a possible D gene (6 bases). Germline assignment: CDR1 MDHEN and CDR2 SYDVKM. CDR3 size: 14 residues. V gave up 2 bases and J gave up 5 bases, with 12 bases separating them. CDR3 DNA: TGTGCCAGCAGTTTAGAACAGGGAAAATATGGCTACACCTTC. It encodes CASSLEQGKYGYTF.

The V and J genes are TRBV18 and TRBJ2-3, with TRBD1 identical over 7 bases. From germline, CDR1 is KGHSH and CDR2 LQKENI. This CDR3 is 16 amino acids long. After removal of 6 bases from V and 4 bases from J, the junction contained 13 bases not matched to a gene. CDR3 sequence (DNA): TGTGCCAGCTCTCCAACCACAGGGGTAGTGGCAGATACGCAGTATTTT. Its protein product is CASSPTTGVVADTQYF.

The V gene is TRBV2, the J gene TRBJ1-1, with D hard to call. Germline assignment: CDR1 SNHLY and CDR2 FYNNEI. The CDR3 spans 11 residues. Trimming took off 7 bases at V and 1 base at J, with 4 bases between the two ends. Here the CDR3 DNA reads TGTGCCAGCAAACAGAACACTGAAGCTTTCTTT. Translated: CASKQNTEAFF.

The CDR3 region is CASSPPGLAGKGAFYNEQFF. CDR3 nucleotides: TGTGCCAGCTCACCACCGGGACTAGCGGGTAAAGGAGCTTTCTACAATGAGCAGTTCTTC. The chain couples TRBV18 to TRBJ2-1, with TRBD2 matching over 12 bases. The germline CDR1 and CDR2 sequences are KGHSH and LQKENI. Trimming removed 0 bases from V and 3 bases from J; junction bases left unmatched: 12. CDR3 size: 20 residues. Full variable domain (outside the CDR3, taken from reference TRBV18 and TRBJ2-1): NAGVMQNPRHLVRRRGQEARLRCSPMKGHSHVYWYRQLPEEGLKFMVYLQKENIIDESGMPKERFSAEFPKEGPSILRIQQVVRGDSAAYFCASSPPGLAGKGAFYNEQFFGPGTRLTVL.

V and J are TRBV5-1 and TRBJ1-1; D might be TRBD1 (5 bases). This CDR3 is built from 14 residues. CDR1 SGHRS and CDR2 YFSETQ come from the germline V gene. Between the trimmed V and J ends, which lost 1 base and 0 bases, there was a span of 7 bases. The CDR3 sequence: CASSLTGMNTEAFF. The CDR3 region has the DNA TGCGCCAGCAGCTTGACAGGCATGAACACTGAAGCTTTCTTT. Full variable domain (remainder filled in from reference TRBV5-1 and TRBJ1-1): KAGVTQTPRYLIKTRGQQVTLSCSPISGHRSVSWYQQTPGQGLQFLFEYFSETQRNKGNFPGRFSGRQFSNSRSEMNVSTLELGDSALYLCASSLTGMNTEAFFGQGTRLTVV.

V is TRBV30 and J is TRBJ2-3; D ambiguous. This CDR3 spans 13 amino acids. Germline values: CDR1 GTSNPN, CDR2 SVGIG (reference sequence). V gave up 6 bases and J gave up 6 bases, with 16 bases separating them. CDR3 residues: CACPWSTSDTQYF. In DNA, the CDR3 is TGTGCCTGTCCATGGAGCACTTCGGATACGCAGTATTTT.

The CDR3 region has the DNA TGTGCCAGCAGCTTACGGGGGGCTAACACTGAAGCTTTCTTT. This encodes CASSLRGANTEAFF. The rearrangement joins TRBV11-2 to TRBJ1-1, with D possibly being TRBD1 (6 bases). Trimming shortened V by 2 bases and J by 2 bases, and 9 bases separated the two germline ends. Germline CDR1 and CDR2: SGHAT and FQNNGV. The CDR3 sequence is 14 residues long.

V is TRBV29-1 and J is TRBJ2-3; D gene unclear. Trimming removed 4 bases at V and 2 bases at J, with 13 bases between. Germline loops: CDR1 SQVTM, CDR2 ANQGSEA. This CDR3 has 14 residues. CDR3 DNA sequence: TGCAGCGTTGGCCGCCCCCAGAACACAGATACGCAGTATTTT. Translating gives CSVGRPQNTDTQYF.

The chain links TRBV7-8 to TRBJ2-7; TRBD2 agrees at 7 bases. The CDR3 runs 15 residues. The V segment lost 4 bases and the J segment 1 base; nucleotides outside the gene matches: 7. Per the germline V gene, CDR1 is SGHVS and CDR2 is FQNEAQ. CDR3 coding DNA: TGTGCCAGCAGCTCCTTAGCGGGTCCATCCTACGAGCAGTACTTC. Residues: CASSSLAGPSYEQYF.

This chain links TRBV30 with TRBJ2-1; 7 positions match TRBD2. The germline V gene has CDR1 GTSNPN and CDR2 SVGIG (reference sequence). This CDR3 region has 17 residues. The J segment lost 3 bases and the V segment lost 2 bases, leaving 13 bases of the junction unmatched. CDR3 nucleotide sequence: TGTGCCTGGAGTCGGGGGGACGGGGCGCCGGGCTACAATGAGCAGTTCTTC. Translation gives CAWSRGDGAPGYNEQFF.

The rearrangement links TRBV19 to TRBJ2-1; D might be TRBD1 (8 bases). Germline V lookup: CDR1 LNHDA, CDR2 SQIVND (reference sequence). Trimming removed 8 bases at V and 5 bases at J, with 19 bases between. The CDR3 covers 15 residues. This CDR3 reads CASAQQGGTNNEQFF. The CDR3 nucleotides are TGTGCCAGTGCCCAACAGGGGGGGACAAACAATGAGCAGTTCTTC.

The chain recombines TRBV7-8 with TRBJ2-3; D unclear. The ends were cut back, 5 bases at V and 0 bases at J, with 12 bases in the middle. The CDR3 runs 15 residues. From germline, CDR1 is SGHVS and CDR2 FQNEAQ. CDR3 nucleotides: TGTGCCAGCAGCCTCGAGTACGGGAGCACAGATACGCAGTATTTT. This gives the protein CASSLEYGSTDTQYF.

The rearrangement links TRBV7-3 to TRBJ2-2; 7 bases line up with TRBD1. The J segment lost 4 bases and the V segment lost 2 bases, leaving 1 base of the junction unmatched. The CDR3 spans 14 residues. The germline CDR1 and CDR2 sequences are SGHTA and FQGTGA. The CDR3 loop is CASSLHRGTGELFF. The CDR3 nucleotides read TGTGCCAGCAGCTTACACAGGGGCACCGGGGAGCTGTTTTTT.

This chain connects TRBV6-5 to TRBJ2-1; possible D gene TRBD2, 5 bases. V was trimmed by 0 bases and J by 10 bases, leaving 13 bases between them. The germline CDR1 and CDR2 sequences are MNHEY and SVGAGI. The CDR3 consists of 14 residues. CDR3 nucleotides: TGTGCCAGCAGTTACTCATGGGAGTACGGCGAGCAGTTCTTC. This gives the protein CASSYSWEYGEQFF.

The chain employs TRBV30 and TRBJ1-1; D gene ambiguous. Germline lookup yields CDR1 GTSNPN and CDR2 SVGIG (reference sequence). This CDR3 is 11 amino acids long. CDR3 region: CAHRENTEAFF. The CDR3 DNA is TGTGCTCACAGAGAAAACACTGAAGCTTTCTTT. Based on the CDR3 plus reference TRBV30 and TRBJ1-1, the full variable domain is SQTIHQWPATLVQPVGSPLSLECTVEGTSNPNLYWYRQAAGRGLQLLFYSVGIGQISSEVPQNLSASRPQDRQFILSSKKLLLSDSGFYLCAHRENTEAFFGQGTRLTVV.

The chain links TRBV7-6 to TRBJ2-7; 10 bases agree with TRBD2. CDR1 SGHVS and CDR2 FNYEAQ come from the germline V gene. Germline trimming cut 5 bases from V and 4 bases from J; bases unmatched to any gene: 17. CDR3 length: 18 residues. The CDR3 region is CASSPPGSGRTREYEQYF. CDR3 nucleotides: TGTGCCAGCAGCCCTCCGGGTAGCGGGAGGACCAGGGAATACGAGCAGTACTTC.